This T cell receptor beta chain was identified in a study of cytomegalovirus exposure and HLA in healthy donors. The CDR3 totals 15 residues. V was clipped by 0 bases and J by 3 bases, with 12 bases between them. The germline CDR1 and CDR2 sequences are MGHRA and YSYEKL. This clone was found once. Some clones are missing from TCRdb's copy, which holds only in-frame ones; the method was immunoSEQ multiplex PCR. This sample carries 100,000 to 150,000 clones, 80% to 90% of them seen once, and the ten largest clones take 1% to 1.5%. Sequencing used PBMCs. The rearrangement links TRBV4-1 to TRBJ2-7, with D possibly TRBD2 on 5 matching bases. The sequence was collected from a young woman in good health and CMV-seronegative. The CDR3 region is CASSQDRGFFYEQYF. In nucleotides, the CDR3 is TGCGCCAGCAGCCAAGATCGGGGATTCTTCTACGAGCAGTACTTC.